This T cell receptor beta chain was documented in a study of cytotoxic CD8 clonotypes in ibrutinib-treated CLL. Generated by immunoSEQ multiplex PCR, the TCRdb table keeps only in-frame clones and is missing some. The repertoire holds hundreds of thousands of clones, with around 66% as singletons. The CDR3 extends over 14 amino acids. CDR1 and CDR2 from the germline V gene are MNHEY and SVGAGI. With 6 bases removed from V and 4 bases from J, the gap between germline ends came to 15 bases. This clone was counted only a few times. The sequencing here drew on PBMCs, taken after 36 months of ibrutinib treatment. This chain connects TRBV6-5 to TRBJ1-2; tentatively, D is TRBD1 (6 bases). The TCR comes from a human donor with chronic lymphocytic leukemia. The CDR3 region has the DNA TGTGCCAGCAGCCCACTTACAGGGCCCTATGGCTACACCTTC. The encoded protein is CASSPLTGPYGYTF.